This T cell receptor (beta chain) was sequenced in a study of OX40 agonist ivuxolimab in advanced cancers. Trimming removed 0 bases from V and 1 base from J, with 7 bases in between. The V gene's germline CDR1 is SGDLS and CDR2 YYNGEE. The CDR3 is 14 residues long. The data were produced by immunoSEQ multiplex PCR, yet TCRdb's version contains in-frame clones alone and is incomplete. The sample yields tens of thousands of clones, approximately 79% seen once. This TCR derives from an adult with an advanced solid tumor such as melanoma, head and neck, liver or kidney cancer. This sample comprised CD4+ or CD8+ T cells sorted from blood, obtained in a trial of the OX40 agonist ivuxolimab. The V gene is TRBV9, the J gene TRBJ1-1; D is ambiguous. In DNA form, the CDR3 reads TGTGCCAGCAGCGTAGAACCAGAGAACACTGAAGCTTTCTTT. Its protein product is CASSVEPENTEAFF. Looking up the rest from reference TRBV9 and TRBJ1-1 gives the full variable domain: DSGVTQTPKHLITATGQRVTLRCSPRSGDLSVYWYQQSLDQGLQFLIQYYNGEERAKGNILERFSAQQFPDLHSELNLSSLELGDSALYFCASSVEPENTEAFFGQGTRLTVV.